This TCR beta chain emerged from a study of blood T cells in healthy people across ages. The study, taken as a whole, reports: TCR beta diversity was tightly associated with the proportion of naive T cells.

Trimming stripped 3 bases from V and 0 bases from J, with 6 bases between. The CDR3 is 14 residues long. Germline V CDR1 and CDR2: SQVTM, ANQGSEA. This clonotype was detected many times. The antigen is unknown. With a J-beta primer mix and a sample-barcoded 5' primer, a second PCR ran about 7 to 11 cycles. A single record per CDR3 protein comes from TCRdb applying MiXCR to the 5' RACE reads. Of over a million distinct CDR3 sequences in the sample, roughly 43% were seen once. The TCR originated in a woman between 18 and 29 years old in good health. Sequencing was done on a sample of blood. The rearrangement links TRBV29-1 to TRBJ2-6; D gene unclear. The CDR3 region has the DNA TGCAGCGTTGATTGGGGCTCTGGGGCCAACGTCCTGACTTTC. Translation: CSVDWGSGANVLTF.